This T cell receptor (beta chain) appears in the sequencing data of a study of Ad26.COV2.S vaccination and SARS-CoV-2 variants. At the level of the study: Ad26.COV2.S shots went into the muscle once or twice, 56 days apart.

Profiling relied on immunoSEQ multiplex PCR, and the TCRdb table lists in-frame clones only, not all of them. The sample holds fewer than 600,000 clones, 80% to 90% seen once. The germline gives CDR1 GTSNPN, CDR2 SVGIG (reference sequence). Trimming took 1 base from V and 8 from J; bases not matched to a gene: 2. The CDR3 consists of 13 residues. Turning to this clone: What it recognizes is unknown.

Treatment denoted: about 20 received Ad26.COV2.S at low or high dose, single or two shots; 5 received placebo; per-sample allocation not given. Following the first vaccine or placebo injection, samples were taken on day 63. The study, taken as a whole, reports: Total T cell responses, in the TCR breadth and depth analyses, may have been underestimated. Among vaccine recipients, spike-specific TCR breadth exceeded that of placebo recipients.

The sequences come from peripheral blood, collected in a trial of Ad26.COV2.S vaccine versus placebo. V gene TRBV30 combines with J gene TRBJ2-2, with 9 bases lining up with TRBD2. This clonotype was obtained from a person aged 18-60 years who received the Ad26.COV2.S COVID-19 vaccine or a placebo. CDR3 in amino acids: CAWSGGLAGELFF. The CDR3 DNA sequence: TGTGCCTGGAGTGGCGGACTAGCGGGGGAGCTGTTTTTT.